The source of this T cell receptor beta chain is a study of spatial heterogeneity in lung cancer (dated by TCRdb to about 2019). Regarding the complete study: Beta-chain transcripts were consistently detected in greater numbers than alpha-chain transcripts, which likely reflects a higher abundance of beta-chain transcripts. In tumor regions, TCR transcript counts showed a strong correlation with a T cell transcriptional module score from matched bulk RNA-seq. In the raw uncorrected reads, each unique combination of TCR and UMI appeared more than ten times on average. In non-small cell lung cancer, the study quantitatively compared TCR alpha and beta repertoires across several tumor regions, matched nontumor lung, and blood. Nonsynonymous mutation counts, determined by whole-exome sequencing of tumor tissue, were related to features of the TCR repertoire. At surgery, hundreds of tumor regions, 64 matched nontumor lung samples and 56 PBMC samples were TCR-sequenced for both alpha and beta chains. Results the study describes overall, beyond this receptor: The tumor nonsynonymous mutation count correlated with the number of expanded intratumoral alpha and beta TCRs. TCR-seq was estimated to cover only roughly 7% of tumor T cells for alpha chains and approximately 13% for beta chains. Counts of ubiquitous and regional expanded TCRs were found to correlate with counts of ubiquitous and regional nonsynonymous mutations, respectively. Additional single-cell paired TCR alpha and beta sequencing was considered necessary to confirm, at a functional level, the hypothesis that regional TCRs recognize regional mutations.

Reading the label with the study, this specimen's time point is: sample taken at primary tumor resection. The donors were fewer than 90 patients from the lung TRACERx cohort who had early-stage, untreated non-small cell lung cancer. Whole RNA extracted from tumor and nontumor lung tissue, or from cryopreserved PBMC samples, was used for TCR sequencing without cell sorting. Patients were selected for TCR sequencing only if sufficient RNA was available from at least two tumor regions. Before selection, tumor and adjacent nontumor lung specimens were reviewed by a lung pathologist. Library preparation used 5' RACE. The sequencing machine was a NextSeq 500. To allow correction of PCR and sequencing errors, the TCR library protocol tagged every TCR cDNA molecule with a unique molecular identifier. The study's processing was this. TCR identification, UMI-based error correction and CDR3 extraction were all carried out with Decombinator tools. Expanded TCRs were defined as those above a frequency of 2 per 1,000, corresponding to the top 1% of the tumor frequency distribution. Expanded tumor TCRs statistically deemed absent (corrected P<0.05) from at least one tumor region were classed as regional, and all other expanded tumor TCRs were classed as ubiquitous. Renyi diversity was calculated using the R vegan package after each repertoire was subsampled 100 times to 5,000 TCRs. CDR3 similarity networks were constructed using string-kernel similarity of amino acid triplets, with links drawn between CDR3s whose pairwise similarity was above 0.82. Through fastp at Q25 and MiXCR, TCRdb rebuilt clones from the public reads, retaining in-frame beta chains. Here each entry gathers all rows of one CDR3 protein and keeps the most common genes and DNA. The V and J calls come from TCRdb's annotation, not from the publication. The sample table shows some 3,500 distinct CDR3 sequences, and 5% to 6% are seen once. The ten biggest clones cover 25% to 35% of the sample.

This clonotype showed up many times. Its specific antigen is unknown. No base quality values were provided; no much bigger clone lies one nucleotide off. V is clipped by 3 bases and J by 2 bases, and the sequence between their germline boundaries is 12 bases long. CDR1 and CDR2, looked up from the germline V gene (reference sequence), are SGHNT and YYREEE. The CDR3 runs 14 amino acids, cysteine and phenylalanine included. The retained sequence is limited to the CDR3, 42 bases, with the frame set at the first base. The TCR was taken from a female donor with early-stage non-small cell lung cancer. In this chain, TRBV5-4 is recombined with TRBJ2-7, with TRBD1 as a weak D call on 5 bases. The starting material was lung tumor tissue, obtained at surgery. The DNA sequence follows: TGTGCCAGCAGCTGGGTAGGGGCCCCCTACGAGCAGTACTTC. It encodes CASSWVGAPYEQYF.